The 4 T cell receptor beta chains reported below all come from one sample, sequenced in a study of low-dose radiotherapy and immunotherapy resistance in tumors (dated by TCRdb to the early 2020s). The sample's time point label, in plain terms: before trial treatment. The sequencing machine was an Illumina MiniSeq. To make first-strand cDNA, Superscript III was used along with a set of TRAV- and TRBV-specific primers so that both the TCRalpha and TCRbeta chains were covered. An approximately 19-cycle PCR with Phusion amplified the TCRs, pairing a constant-region primer with the adapter that was attached to the V primers. TCRdb reran the public reads through fastp at Q25 and MiXCR, keeping productive beta chains. Each CDR3 protein appears once, grouped with its most common genes and DNA. This sample is represented by tens of thousands of distinct CDR3 sequences; more than 8.5% of them were singletons. Around 1% of the sample is in the top ten clones.

The material sequenced was PBMCs, taken before treatment. Every receptor here comes from a male donor with prostate cancer.

This clonotype has a count of ten or more. The chain is built from TRBV13 and TRBJ1-1, with D possibly being TRBD1 (6 bases). The V end was cut by 5 bases, the J end by 7 bases, with 8 bases between. Germline lookup yields CDR1 PRHDT and CDR2 FYEKMQ (reference sequence). CDR3 length: 11 amino acids. CDR3 DNA: TGTGCCAGCAGCCAGGACAGTGAAGCTTTCTTT. This gives the protein CASSQDSEAFF.

This clonotype occurred many times. CDR3 amino acids: CASSARQAGELFF. The CDR3 DNA sequence: TGTGCCAGCAGCGCTCGGCAGGCCGGGGAGCTGTTTTTT. V and J are TRBV9 and TRBJ2-2; unclear D gene. Germline assignment: CDR1 SGDLS and CDR2 YYNGEE. This CDR3 region has 13 residues. Trimming pared 3 bases from V and 6 bases from J, leaving 9 bases between.

This clonotype was recorded at least ten times. This chain joins TRBV28 and TRBJ1-1; tentatively, D is TRBD1 (5 bases). CDR1 and CDR2 from the germline V gene are MDHEN and SYDVKM. The CDR3 extends over 12 amino acids. V lost 5 bases, J lost 4 bases, and 8 bases lay in between. The CDR3: CASSGGFTEAFF. The CDR3 coding sequence is TGTGCCAGCAGTGGGGGGTTCACTGAAGCTTTCTTT.

This clonotype was seen repeatedly, ten times or more. This sequence joins TRBV20-1 and TRBJ2-7, with 9 bases aligning to TRBD2. J lost 2 bases, V lost 2 bases, and 7 bases had no gene match. The CDR3 has 15 residues. Per the germline V gene, CDR1 is DFQATT and CDR2 is SNEGSKA (reference sequence). The CDR3 loop is CSARMGSSGAYEQYF. The CDR3 nucleotides read TGCAGTGCTAGAATGGGGTCTAGCGGGGCCTACGAGCAGTACTTC.